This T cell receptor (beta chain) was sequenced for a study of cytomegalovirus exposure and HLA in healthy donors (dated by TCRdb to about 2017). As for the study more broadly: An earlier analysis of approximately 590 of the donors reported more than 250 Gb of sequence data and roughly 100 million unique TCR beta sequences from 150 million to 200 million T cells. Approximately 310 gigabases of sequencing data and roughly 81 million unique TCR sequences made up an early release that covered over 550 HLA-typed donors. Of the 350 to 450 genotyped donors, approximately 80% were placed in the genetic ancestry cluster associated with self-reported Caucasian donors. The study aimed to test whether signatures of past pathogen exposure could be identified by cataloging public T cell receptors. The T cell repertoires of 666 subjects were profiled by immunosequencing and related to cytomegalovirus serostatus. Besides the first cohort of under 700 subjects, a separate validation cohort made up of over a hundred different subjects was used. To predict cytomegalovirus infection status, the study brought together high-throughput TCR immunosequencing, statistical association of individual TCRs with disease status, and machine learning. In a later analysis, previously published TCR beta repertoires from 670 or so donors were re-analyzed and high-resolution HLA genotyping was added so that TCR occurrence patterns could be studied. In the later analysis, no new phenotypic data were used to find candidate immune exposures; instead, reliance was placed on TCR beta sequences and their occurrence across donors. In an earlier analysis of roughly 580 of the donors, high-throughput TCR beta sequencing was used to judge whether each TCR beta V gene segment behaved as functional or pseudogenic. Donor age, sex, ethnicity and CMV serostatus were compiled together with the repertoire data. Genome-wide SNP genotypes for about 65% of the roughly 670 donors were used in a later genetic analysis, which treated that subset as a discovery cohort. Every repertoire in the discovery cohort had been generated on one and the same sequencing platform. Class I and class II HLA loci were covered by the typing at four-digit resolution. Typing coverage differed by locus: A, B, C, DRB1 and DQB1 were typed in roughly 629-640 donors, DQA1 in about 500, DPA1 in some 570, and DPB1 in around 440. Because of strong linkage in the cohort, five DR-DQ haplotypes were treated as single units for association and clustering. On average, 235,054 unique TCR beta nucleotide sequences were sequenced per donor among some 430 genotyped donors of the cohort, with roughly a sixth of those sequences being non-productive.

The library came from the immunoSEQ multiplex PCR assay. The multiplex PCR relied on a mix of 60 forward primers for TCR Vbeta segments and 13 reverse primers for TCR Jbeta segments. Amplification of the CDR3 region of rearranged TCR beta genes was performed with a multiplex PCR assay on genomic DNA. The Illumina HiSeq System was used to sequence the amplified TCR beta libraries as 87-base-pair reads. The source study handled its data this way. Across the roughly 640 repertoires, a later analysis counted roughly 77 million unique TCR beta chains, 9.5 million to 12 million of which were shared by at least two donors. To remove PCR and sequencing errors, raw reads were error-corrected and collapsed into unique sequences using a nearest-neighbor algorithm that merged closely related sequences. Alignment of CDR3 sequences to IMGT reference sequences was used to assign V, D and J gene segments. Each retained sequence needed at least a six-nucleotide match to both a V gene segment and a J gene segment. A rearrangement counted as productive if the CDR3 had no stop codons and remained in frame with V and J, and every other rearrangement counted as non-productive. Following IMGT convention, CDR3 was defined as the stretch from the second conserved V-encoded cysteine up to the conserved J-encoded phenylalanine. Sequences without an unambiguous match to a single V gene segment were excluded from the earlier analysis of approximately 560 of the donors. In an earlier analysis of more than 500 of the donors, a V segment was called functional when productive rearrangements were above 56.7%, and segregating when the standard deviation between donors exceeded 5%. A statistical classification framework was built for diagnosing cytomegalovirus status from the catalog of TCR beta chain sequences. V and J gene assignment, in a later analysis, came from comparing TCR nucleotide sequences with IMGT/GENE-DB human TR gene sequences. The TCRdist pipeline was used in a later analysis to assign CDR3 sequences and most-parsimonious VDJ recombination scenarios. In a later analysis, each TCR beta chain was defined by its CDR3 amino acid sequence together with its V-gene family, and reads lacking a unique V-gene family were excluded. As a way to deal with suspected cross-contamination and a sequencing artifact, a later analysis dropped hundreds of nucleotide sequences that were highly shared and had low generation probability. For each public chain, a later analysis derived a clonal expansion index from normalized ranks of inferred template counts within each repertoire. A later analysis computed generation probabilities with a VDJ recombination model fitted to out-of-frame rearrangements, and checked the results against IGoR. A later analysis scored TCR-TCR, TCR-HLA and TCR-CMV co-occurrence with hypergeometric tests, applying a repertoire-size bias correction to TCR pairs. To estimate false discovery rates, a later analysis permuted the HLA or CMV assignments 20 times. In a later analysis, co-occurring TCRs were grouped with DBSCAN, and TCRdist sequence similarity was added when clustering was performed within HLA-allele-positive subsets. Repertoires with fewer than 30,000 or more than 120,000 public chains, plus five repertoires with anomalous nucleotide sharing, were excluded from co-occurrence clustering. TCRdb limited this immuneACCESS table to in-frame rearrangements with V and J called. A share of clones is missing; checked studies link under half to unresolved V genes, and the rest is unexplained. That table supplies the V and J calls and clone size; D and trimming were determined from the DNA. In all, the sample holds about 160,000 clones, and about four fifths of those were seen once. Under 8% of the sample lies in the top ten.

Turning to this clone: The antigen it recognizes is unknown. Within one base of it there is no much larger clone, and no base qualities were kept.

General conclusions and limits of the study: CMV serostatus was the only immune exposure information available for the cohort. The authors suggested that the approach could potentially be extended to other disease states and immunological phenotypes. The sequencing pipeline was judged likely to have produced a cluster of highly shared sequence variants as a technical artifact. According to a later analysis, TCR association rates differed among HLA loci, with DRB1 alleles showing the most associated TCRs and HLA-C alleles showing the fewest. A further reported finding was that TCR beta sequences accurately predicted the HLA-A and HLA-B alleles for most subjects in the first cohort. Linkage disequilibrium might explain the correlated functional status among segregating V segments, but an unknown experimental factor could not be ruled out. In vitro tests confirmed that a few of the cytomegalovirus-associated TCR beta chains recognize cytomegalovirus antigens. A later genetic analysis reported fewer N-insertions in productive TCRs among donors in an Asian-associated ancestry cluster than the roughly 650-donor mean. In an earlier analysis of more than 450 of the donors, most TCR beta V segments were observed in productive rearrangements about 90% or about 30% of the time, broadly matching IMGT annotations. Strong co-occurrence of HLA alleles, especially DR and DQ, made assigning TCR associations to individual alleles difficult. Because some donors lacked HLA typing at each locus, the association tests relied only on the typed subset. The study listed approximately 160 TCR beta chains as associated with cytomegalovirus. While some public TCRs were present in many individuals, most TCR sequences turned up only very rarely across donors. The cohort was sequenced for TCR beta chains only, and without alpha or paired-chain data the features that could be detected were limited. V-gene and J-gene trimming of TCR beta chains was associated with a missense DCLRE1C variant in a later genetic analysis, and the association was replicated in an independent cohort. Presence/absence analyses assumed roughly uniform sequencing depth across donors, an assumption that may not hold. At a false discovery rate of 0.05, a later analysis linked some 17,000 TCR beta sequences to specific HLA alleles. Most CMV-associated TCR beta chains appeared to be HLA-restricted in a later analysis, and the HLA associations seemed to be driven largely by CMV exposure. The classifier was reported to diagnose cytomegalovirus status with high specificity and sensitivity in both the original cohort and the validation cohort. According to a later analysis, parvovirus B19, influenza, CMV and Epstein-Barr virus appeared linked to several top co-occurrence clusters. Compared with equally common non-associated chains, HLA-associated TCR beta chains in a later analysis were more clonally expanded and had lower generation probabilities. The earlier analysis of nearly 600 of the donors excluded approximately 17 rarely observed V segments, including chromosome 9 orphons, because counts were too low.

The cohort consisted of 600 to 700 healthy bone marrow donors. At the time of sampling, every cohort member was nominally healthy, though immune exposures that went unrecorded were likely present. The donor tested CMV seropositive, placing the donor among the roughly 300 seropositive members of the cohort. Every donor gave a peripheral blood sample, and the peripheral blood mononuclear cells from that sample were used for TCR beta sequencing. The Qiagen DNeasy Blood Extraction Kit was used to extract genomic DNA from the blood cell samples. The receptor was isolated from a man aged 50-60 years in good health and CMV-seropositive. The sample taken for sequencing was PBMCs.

The CDR3 region: CASSEALPGTGAYGYTF. Read as DNA, the sequence is TGTGCCAGCAGTGAAGCGCTTCCGGGGACGGGAGCCTATGGCTACACCTTC. The chain links TRBV2 with TRBJ1-2; the best D guess is TRBD1, with 5 bases matching. The germline V gene encodes CDR1 SNHLY and CDR2 FYNNEI. The CDR3 numbers 17 residues from cysteine through phenylalanine. Only the CDR3 DNA stays, 51 bases, in frame from base 1. V gives up 0 bases and J gives up 4 bases, and the segment between their germline ends measures 18 bases.